This paragraph covers one TCR beta chain sequence. These data are taken from a study of spatial heterogeneity in lung cancer. Overall study: Detection consistently captured more beta-chain sequences than alpha-chain sequences.

The length of the CDR3 is 16 residues. From germline, CDR1 is SGHAT and CDR2 FQNNGV. With 3 bases removed from V and 4 bases from J, the gap between germline ends came to 18 bases. The sample's time point: sample taken at primary tumor resection. The sequenced material consisted of unsorted whole RNA from tumor, nontumor lung or frozen PBMC. Around 70 TRACERx patients with early, untreated non-small cell lung cancer donated samples. Each TCR cDNA molecule carried a unique molecular identifier. TCRdb reprocessed the 5' RACE reads via MiXCR and lists one record per CDR3 protein. The table has 35,000 to 55,000 distinct CDR3 sequences, roughly 7% seen once.

Sequenced material: PBMCs, taken at surgery. The sequence was collected from a female donor with early-stage non-small cell lung cancer. J is TRBJ1-2 and V is TRBV11-2; TRBD1 might be the D (6 bases). In DNA form, the CDR3 reads TGTGCCAGCAGCTTGACAGGACTGGCCCTTACCTATGGCTACACCTTC. It translates to CASSLTGLALTYGYTF.